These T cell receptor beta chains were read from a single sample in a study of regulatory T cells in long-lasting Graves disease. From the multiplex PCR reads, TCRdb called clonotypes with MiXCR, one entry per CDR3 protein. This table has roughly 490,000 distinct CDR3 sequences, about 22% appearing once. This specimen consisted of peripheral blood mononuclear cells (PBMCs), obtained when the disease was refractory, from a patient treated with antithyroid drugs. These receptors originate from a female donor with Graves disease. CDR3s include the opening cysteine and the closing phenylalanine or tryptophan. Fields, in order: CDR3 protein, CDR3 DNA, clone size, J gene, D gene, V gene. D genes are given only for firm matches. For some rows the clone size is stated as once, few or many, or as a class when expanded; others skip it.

CDR3 protein: CASSTRTARSEAFF
CDR3 DNA: TGTGCCAGCAGCACAAGGACTGCTAGGTCTGAAGCTTTCTTT
clone size: .
J gene: TRBJ1-1
D gene: .
V gene: TRBV7-9

CDR3 protein: CASSLVPGQVDGYTF
CDR3 DNA: TGTGCCAGCAGCTTAGTTCCGGGGCAGGTCGATGGCTACACCTTC
clone size: many
J gene: TRBJ1-2
D gene: .
V gene: TRBV7-2

CDR3 protein: CATSREGPGGANEQFF
CDR3 DNA: TGTGCCACCAGCAGAGAGGGGCCAGGGGGTGCGAATGAGCAGTTCTTC
clone size: many
J gene: TRBJ2-1
D gene: TRBD1
V gene: TRBV15

CDR3 protein: CSAQGGGPYEQFF
CDR3 DNA: TGCAGTGCCCAAGGGGGAGGCCCCTATGAGCAGTTCTTC
clone size: .
J gene: TRBJ2-1
D gene: .
V gene: TRBV20-1

CDR3 protein: CASSPGPSYGYTF
CDR3 DNA: TGTGCCAGCTCACCCGGACCGAGCTATGGCTACACCTTC
clone size: once
J gene: TRBJ1-2
D gene: .
V gene: TRBV18

CDR3 protein: CSATGPQITDTQYF
CDR3 DNA: TGCAGTGCTACCGGGCCTCAGATCACAGATACGCAGTATTTT
clone size: .
J gene: TRBJ2-3
D gene: .
V gene: TRBV20-1

CDR3 protein: CASRTTGQGREKLFF
CDR3 DNA: TGTGCCAGCAGAACTACGGGACAGGGGCGTGAAAAACTGTTTTTT
clone size: .
J gene: TRBJ1-4
D gene: TRBD1
V gene: TRBV28

CDR3 protein: CASRLAGGPSNEQFF
CDR3 DNA: TGTGCCAGCAGATTAGCGGGTGGGCCCTCAAATGAGCAGTTCTTC
clone size: .
J gene: TRBJ2-1
D gene: TRBD2
V gene: TRBV2

CDR3 protein: CATKESGTQYF
CDR3 DNA: TGTGCCACCAAGGAGTCGGGGACCCAGTACTTC
clone size: .
J gene: TRBJ2-5
D gene: .
V gene: TRBV19

CDR3 protein: CATLLGSHTGELFF
CDR3 DNA: TGTGCCACCCTCCTCGGGTCCCACACCGGGGAGCTGTTTTTT
clone size: many
J gene: TRBJ2-2
D gene: .
V gene: TRBV28

CDR3 protein: CASSFTSGYYEQYF
CDR3 DNA: TGTGCCAGCAGTTTTACTAGCGGTTATTACGAGCAGTACTTC
clone size: many
J gene: TRBJ2-7
D gene: TRBD2
V gene: TRBV12-3/TRBV12-4

CDR3 protein: CASSLTGEANVLTF
CDR3 DNA: TGTGCCAGCAGTTTGACAGGGGAGGCCAACGTCCTGACTTTC
clone size: few
J gene: TRBJ2-6
D gene: TRBD1
V gene: TRBV28

CDR3 protein: CASSRRDRGWNQPQHF
CDR3 DNA: TGTGCCAGCAGTAGACGGGACAGGGGTTGGAATCAGCCCCAGCATTTT
clone size: few
J gene: TRBJ1-5
D gene: TRBD1
V gene: TRBV6-1

CDR3 protein: CASSLNRRGAGYTF
CDR3 DNA: TGTGCCAGCAGTTTAAATCGAAGGGGAGCAGGCTACACCTTC
clone size: many
J gene: TRBJ1-2
D gene: .
V gene: TRBV28

CDR3 protein: CASTNPASSYNEQFF
CDR3 DNA: TGTGCCAGCACCAATCCAGCTAGTTCGTACAATGAGCAGTTCTTC
clone size: .
J gene: TRBJ2-1
D gene: .
V gene: TRBV12-3/TRBV12-4

CDR3 protein: CATSRGGPGSSYEQYF
CDR3 DNA: TGTGCCACCAGCAGAGGAGGACCGGGCAGCTCCTACGAGCAGTACTTC
clone size: few
J gene: TRBJ2-7
D gene: .
V gene: TRBV15

CDR3 protein: CASSLYGFGDGYTF
CDR3 DNA: TGTGCCAGCAGCTTGTATGGATTCGGGGATGGCTACACCTTC
clone size: few
J gene: TRBJ1-2
D gene: .
V gene: TRBV5-6

CDR3 protein: CASSQGRMSYEQYF
CDR3 DNA: TGCGCCAGCAGCCAAGGGCGGATGTCCTACGAGCAGTACTTC
clone size: .
J gene: TRBJ2-7
D gene: .
V gene: TRBV7-9

CDR3 protein: CASSIDPGTRDNSPLHF
CDR3 DNA: TGTGCCAGTAGTATAGATCCCGGGACCCGGGATAATTCACCCCTCCACTTT
clone size: few
J gene: TRBJ1-6
D gene: .
V gene: TRBV19

CDR3 protein: CASSVGLGGHQPQHF
CDR3 DNA: TGTGCCAGCAGCGTAGGGCTCGGGGGGCATCAGCCCCAGCATTTT
clone size: .
J gene: TRBJ1-5
D gene: .
V gene: TRBV9

CDR3 protein: CASSEHLTDTQYF
CDR3 DNA: TGTGCCAGCAGTGAACACCTCACAGATACGCAGTATTTT
clone size: .
J gene: TRBJ2-3
D gene: .
V gene: TRBV2

CDR3 protein: CASSLWSADEQYF
CDR3 DNA: TGTGCCAGCAGCTTATGGTCAGCCGATGAGCAGTACTTC
clone size: few
J gene: TRBJ2-7
D gene: .
V gene: TRBV7-9